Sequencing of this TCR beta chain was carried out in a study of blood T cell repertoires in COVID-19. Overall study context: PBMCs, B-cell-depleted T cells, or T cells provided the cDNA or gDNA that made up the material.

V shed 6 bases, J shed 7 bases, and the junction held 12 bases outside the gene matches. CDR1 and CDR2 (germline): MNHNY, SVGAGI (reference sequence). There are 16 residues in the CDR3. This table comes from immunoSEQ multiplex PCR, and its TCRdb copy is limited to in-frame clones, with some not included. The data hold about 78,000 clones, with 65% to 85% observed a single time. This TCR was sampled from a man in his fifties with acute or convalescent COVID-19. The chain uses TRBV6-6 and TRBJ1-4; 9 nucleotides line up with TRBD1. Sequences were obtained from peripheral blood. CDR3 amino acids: CASSPITGTGTEKLFF. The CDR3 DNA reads TGTGCCAGCAGCCCTATTACCGGGACAGGGACTGAAAAACTGTTTTTT.